Listed here are 8 T cell receptor beta chains from one sample, sequenced in a study of glioma-infiltrating T cells after dendritic cell vaccination. Time point denoted: after dendritic cell vaccination, including at tumor progression/relapse. This table comes from immunoSEQ multiplex PCR, and its TCRdb copy is limited to in-frame clones, with some not included. The sample holds about 24,000 clones, around nine tenths seen once. Here the sequenced sample was blood, taken after dendritic cell vaccination. Receptor source: a human donor with glioblastoma.

The CDR3 spells CASRRGFSDTQYF. In DNA form, the CDR3 reads TGCGCCAGCAGACGAGGATTTTCAGATACGCAGTATTTT. The rearrangement joins TRBV10-1 to TRBJ2-3; the D is unclear. Germline V gene sequence: CDR1 WNHNN, CDR2 SYGVQD (reference sequence). V was shortened by 6 bases and J by 4 bases, with 11 bases between the two germline ends. The CDR3 runs 13 residues.

The chain uses TRBV19 and TRBJ1-5, with TRBD1 as a possible D gene (5 bases). Trimming took off 3 bases at V and 2 bases at J, with 8 bases between the two ends. Looked up from germline, CDR1 is LNHDA and CDR2 is SQIVND (reference sequence). CDR3 length: 14 amino acids. CDR3 loop: CASSIRGGNQPQHF. DNA of the CDR3: TGTGCCAGTAGTATTAGGGGCGGCAATCAGCCCCAGCATTTT.

The rearrangement uses TRBV11-2 and TRBJ2-3; 9 bases align to TRBD2. The CDR3 has 18 amino acids. Losses at the gene ends were 4 bases for V and 5 bases for J; bases not matched to a gene: 16. Looked up from germline, CDR1 is SGHAT and CDR2 is FQNNGV. The CDR3 DNA is TGTGCCAGCAGCTCCTTACCGGTAGCGGGGGTACTCGGAGATACGCAGTATTTT. Protein: CASSSLPVAGVLGDTQYF.

This clone was seen once. The V and J genes are TRBV30 and TRBJ2-1, with a weak D call TRBD2 (7 bases). From germline, CDR1 is GTSNPN and CDR2 SVGIG (reference sequence). This CDR3 contains 17 residues. Trimming took off 0 bases at V and 2 bases at J, with 17 bases between the two ends. The CDR3 loop reads CAWSVPVGRGPYNEQFF. The CDR3 DNA follows: TGTGCCTGGAGTGTACCGGTCGGGCGGGGGCCCTACAATGAGCAGTTCTTC.

This rearrangement joins TRBV18 to TRBJ1-5; perhaps TRBD1 as D (6 bases). The CDR3 is 15 residues long. V lost 2 bases, J lost 5 bases, and 13 bases lay in between. Per germline, CDR1 KGHSH and CDR2 LQKENI. The CDR3 reads CASSPRNRDDQPQHF. DNA for the CDR3: TGTGCCAGCTCACCAAGAAACAGGGATGATCAGCCCCAGCATTTT.

V and J are TRBV11-2 and TRBJ2-1; the D gene is possibly TRBD1 (6 bases). V lost 0 bases, J lost 2 bases, and 8 bases lay in between. The CDR3 runs to 15 residues. Germline V gives CDR1 SGHAT, CDR2 FQNNGV. As DNA, the CDR3 is TGTGCCAGCAGCTTAGACAGGGGAGCCTACAATGAGCAGTTCTTC. It translates to CASSLDRGAYNEQFF.

The genes are TRBV5-1 and TRBJ2-1, with 10 bases matching TRBD2. CDR1 is SGHRS, CDR2 YFSETQ, per germline. This CDR3 spans 16 amino acids. The junction had 6 bases not matched to a gene; V was cut back by 2 bases and J by 4 bases. CDR3 sequence: CASSFRSGGVYNEQFF. CDR3 nucleotide sequence: TGCGCCAGCAGCTTTCGGAGCGGGGGGGTTTACAATGAGCAGTTCTTC.

The gene calls are TRBV11-2 and TRBJ2-2, with 8 bases that match TRBD1. Per germline, CDR1 SGHAT and CDR2 FQNNGV. CDR3 length: 16 residues. The junction had 2 bases not matched to a gene; V was cut back by 2 bases and J by 0 bases. CDR3 in DNA: TGTGCCAGCAGCTTACAGGGGGCCGCGAACACCGGGGAGCTGTTTTTT. Encoded protein: CASSLQGAANTGELFF.